This T cell receptor beta chain was found in a study of cytomegalovirus exposure and HLA in healthy donors. Each donor was nominally healthy when sampled (though unrecorded immune exposures were likely). The CDR3 consists of 16 residues. With V trimmed by 7 bases and J by 5 bases, 11 bases remained unmatched. CDR1 is LNHDA, CDR2 SQIVND, per germline (reference sequence). This clone occurred many times. Its specificity is unknown. The PCR made use of 60 Vbeta and 13 Jbeta primers. Clones were read by immunoSEQ multiplex PCR, and TCRdb kept only the in-frame ones, dropping some. The repertoire holds 130,000 or so clones, with 8% to 9.5% as singletons. Study results and limitations: An analysis was carried out later, and it reportedly showed fewer N-insertions in an Asian-associated ancestry cluster than the 666-donor mean.

The receptor was derived from a man aged 40-49 years in good health and CMV-seronegative. Material: PBMCs. This rearrangement joins TRBV19 to TRBJ1-6; 7 bases map to TRBD1. The CDR3 reads CASTSPTGQDNSPLHF. The CDR3 DNA follows: TGTGCCAGTACTTCCCCGACCGGACAGGATAATTCACCCCTCCACTTT.